This TCR beta chain was observed in a study of shared clonotypes between healthy human individuals. Deep level was the assay's run setting. Here immunoSEQ multiplex PCR was the method, and the copy in TCRdb shows in-frame clones only, minus some. The data hold over 1.4 million clones, with roughly 95% observed a single time. Concerning this clone itself: Its antigen is as yet unknown.

Study results and limitations: Sampling covered blood only; tissue repertoires likely differ. Estimated richness was generally greater in naive than memory subsets.

Trimming took off 7 bases at V and 6 bases at J, with 22 bases between the two ends. CDR1 is MNHGY and CDR2 is SAAAGT in the germline V gene. The CDR3 extends over 16 amino acids. The J gene is TRBJ2-4, the V gene TRBV6-8, with a tentative D call TRBD2 (6 bases). Sequenced sample: naive CD4+ T cells sorted from blood. The subset: CD45RA+ positively selected. This receptor was obtained from a man younger than 45 in good health. CDR3 region: CASTKISAGMVNIQYF. The CDR3 DNA sequence: TGTGCCAGCACCAAAATCTCTGCGGGAATGGTAAACATTCAGTACTTC.